Shown below are 6 T cell receptor beta chains from a single sample sequenced in a study of T cells in Graves' hyperthyroidism and ophthalmopathy. The investigators amplified TCR beta CDR3 regions from RNA transcripts. Initially, a first-round RT-PCR of the TCR CDR3 employed the HTBI primer set. TCRdb itself ran the multiplex PCR reads through MiXCR, one entry per CDR3 protein. Among 250,000 to 350,000 distinct CDR3 sequences listed, 20% to 25% were seen once. Sequences were obtained from blood. The source is a man aged 25 to 40 with Graves' ophthalmopathy.

With respect to this clonotype: This may be a read error: a much more frequent sequence differs by one nucleotide. The CDR3 spells CVTPRLGDYGYTF. The CDR3 DNA sequence: TGTGTCACCCCCAGGTTGGGGGACTATGGCTACACCTTC. The V call is TRBV2, the J call TRBJ1-2; D is perhaps TRBD1 (5 bases). The CDR3 extends over 13 amino acids. Germline assignment: CDR1 SNHLY and CDR2 FYNNEI.

This clonotype has more than one count but fewer than ten. The gene calls are TRBV27 and TRBJ2-3; 9 nucleotides align to TRBD1. The germline CDR1 and CDR2 sequences are MNHEY and SMNVEV (reference sequence). V lost 6 bases and J lost 2; bases outside the gene matches: 9. This CDR3 is 16 amino acids long. The CDR3 here is CASSPPGQGYTDTQYF. The CDR3 DNA sequence: TGTGCCAGCAGCCCCCCGGGACAGGGATACACAGATACGCAGTATTTT.

The chain couples TRBV6-5 to TRBJ2-2, with a possible D match to TRBD1 (6 bases). Germline lookup yields CDR1 MNHEY and CDR2 SVGAGI. Trimming took 4 bases from V and 7 from J, leaving 10 bases between them. This CDR3 is 13 amino acids long. The CDR3 bases are TGTGCCAGCAGTTCGACAGGAATCGGGGAGCTGTTTTTT. It yields the protein CASSSTGIGELFF.

This clonotype was found a few times. V and J are TRBV7-9 and TRBJ2-7; 10 bases fit TRBD1. Germline CDR1 and CDR2: SEHNR and FQNEAQ (reference sequence). V was pared by 5 bases and J by 9 bases, with 10 bases of the junction left unmatched. CDR3 length: 14 residues. This CDR3 is CASSPDRGTSGQYF. The CDR3 coding sequence is TGTGCCAGCAGCCCGGACAGGGGGACCTCTGGGCAGTACTTC. The full variable domain, its missing parts supplied by reference TRBV7-9 and TRBJ2-7, is DTGVSQNPRHKITKRGQNVTFRCDPISEHNRLYWYRQTLGQGPEFLTYFQNEAQLEKSRLLSDRFSAERPKGSFSTLEIQRTEQGDSAMYLCASSPDRGTSGQYFGPGTRLTVT.

This clonotype has ten or more counts. V gene TRBV18 combines with J gene TRBJ1-1, with a possible D match to TRBD1 (6 bases). The germline V gene encodes CDR1 KGHSH and CDR2 LQKENI. The CDR3 extends over 16 amino acids. The germline V and J ends were trimmed by 8 bases and 0 bases, with 19 bases remaining between them. CDR3 sequence: CASAQGLRPMNTEAFF. As DNA, the CDR3 is TGTGCCAGCGCACAGGGACTCAGGCCCATGAACACTGAAGCTTTCTTT.

This sequence joins TRBV7-9 and TRBJ2-1; 7 bases are shared with TRBD2. V shed 5 bases and J 3 bases; nucleotides not matched to a gene: 10. CDR1 and CDR2 (germline): SEHNR, FQNEAQ (reference sequence). The CDR3 is 16 residues long. This CDR3 is CASSPPPSGGYNEQFF. Written as DNA, the CDR3 is TGTGCCAGCAGCCCTCCCCCTAGCGGTGGCTACAATGAGCAGTTCTTC.